This T cell receptor beta chain appears in the sequencing data of a study of blood T cell repertoires in COVID-19. Study-level background: The analysed material was cDNA or gDNA that came from T cells, B-cell-depleted T cells, or PBMCs.

The CDR3 extends over 20 amino acids. Looked up from germline, CDR1 is LNHDA and CDR2 is SQIVND (reference sequence). The V gene end was trimmed by 5 bases and the J gene end by 1 base; junction bases not matched to a gene: 20. As handled by the study authors: Reference gene primers were amplified, and this amplification served to estimate nucleated cell counts. Profiling relied on immunoSEQ multiplex PCR, and the TCRdb table lists in-frame clones only, not all of them. For V, J and clone size, that table is used; D and trimming come from the DNA. The table lists some 220,000 clones, less than 90% of them singletons.

The clonotype was recovered from a woman in her sixties or seventies who had recovered from COVID-19. The rearrangement uses TRBV19 and TRBJ1-1; TRBD1 aligns across 9 bases. The sequenced material came from peripheral blood. The CDR3 spells CASSGPGQGLYKHGNTEAFF. The CDR3 coding sequence is TGTGCCAGTAGTGGACCGGGACAGGGTTTGTATAAACATGGGAACACTGAAGCTTTCTTT.